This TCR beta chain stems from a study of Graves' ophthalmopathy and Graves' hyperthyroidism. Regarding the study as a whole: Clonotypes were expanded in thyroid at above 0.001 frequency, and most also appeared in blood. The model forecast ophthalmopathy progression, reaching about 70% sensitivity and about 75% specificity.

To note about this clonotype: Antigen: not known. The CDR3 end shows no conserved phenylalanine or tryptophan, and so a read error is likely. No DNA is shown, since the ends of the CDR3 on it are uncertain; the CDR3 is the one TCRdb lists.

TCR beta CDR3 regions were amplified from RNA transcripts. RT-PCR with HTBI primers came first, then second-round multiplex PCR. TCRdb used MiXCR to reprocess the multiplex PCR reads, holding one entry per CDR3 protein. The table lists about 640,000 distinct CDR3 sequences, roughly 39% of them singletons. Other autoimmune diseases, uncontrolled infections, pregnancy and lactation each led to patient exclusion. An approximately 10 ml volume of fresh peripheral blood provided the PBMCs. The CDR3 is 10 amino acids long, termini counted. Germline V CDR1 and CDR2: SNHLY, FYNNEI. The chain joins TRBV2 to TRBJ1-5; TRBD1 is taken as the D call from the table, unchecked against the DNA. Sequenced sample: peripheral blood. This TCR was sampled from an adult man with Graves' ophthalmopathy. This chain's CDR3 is CAISESGQGM.